This is a list of T cell receptor beta chains from one sample in a study of OX40 agonist ivuxolimab in advanced cancers. Method: immunoSEQ multiplex PCR; TCRdb's copy keeps in-frame clones and lacks some. This table has tens of thousands of clones, 80% to 95% appearing once. The material was CD4+ or CD8+ T cells sorted from blood, obtained in a trial of the OX40 agonist ivuxolimab. The receptor set was obtained from an adult with an advanced solid tumor such as melanoma, head and neck, liver or kidney cancer. Both conserved end residues are part of each CDR3. D genes are given only for firm matches. Expanded clones get a size class; other rows say once, few or many, or leave the size out.

clone_size	j_call	d_call	v_call	cdr3_aa	cdr3_nt
few	TRBJ2-5	.	TRBV2	CASSEGTQETQYF	TGTGCCAGCAGTGAAGGGACCCAAGAGACCCAGTACTTC
once	TRBJ2-7	TRBD2	TRBV7-2	CASSWTSGASYEQYF	TGTGCCAGCAGCTGGACTAGCGGGGCCTCCTACGAGCAGTACTTC
once	TRBJ1-3	TRBD1	TRBV29-1	CSVPGTGSDTIYF	TGCAGCGTTCCCGGGACAGGGTCTGACACCATATATTTT
.	TRBJ1-1	TRBD1	TRBV27	CASRPPRTGNTEAFF	TGTGCCAGCAGACCCCCCAGGACAGGGAACACTGAAGCTTTCTTT
.	TRBJ1-4	.	TRBV5-1	CASSLGTGNEKLFF	TGCGCCAGCAGCTTGGGGACGGGTAATGAAAAACTGTTTTTT
.	TRBJ1-4	TRBD1	TRBV18	CASSPPGQAHEKLFF	TGTGCCAGCTCACCACCGGGACAGGCTCACGAAAAACTGTTTTTT
few	TRBJ2-7	.	TRBV5-4	CASSTSTYEQYF	TGTGCCAGCAGCACTTCTACCTACGAGCAGTACTTC
.	TRBJ2-7	.	TRBV13	CASRNHEQYF	TGTGCCAGCAGGAACCACGAGCAGTACTTC
.	TRBJ2-7	.	TRBV30	CAWSVGGPAGEQYF	TGTGCCTGGAGTGTTGGGGGCCCCGCCGGCGAGCAGTACTTC
.	TRBJ2-7	.	TRBV6-6	CASSYRQEVSYEQYF	TGTGCCAGCAGTTACCGACAGGAGGTCTCCTACGAGCAGTACTTC
.	TRBJ1-1	.	TRBV27	CASSTDGRNTEAFF	TGTGCCAGCAGTACGGACGGGCGGAACACTGAAGCTTTCTTT
.	TRBJ2-7	.	TRBV6-5	CASSQRDSYEQYF	TGTGCCAGCAGTCAACGGGACTCCTACGAGCAGTACTTC
.	TRBJ2-1	TRBD2	TRBV30	CAWSTLLAGIEQFF	TGTGCCTGGAGTACCCTCCTAGCGGGAATTGAGCAGTTCTTC
.	TRBJ1-1	.	TRBV5-1	CASSLAARQNTEAFF	TGCGCCAGCAGCTTGGCGGCCAGACAGAACACTGAAGCTTTCTTT
.	TRBJ1-4	.	TRBV30	CAWKAAEAERKLFF	TGTGCCTGGAAGGCGGCTGAGGCAGAGAGAAAACTGTTTTTT
.	TRBJ2-7	.	TRBV5-4	CASSLDGAYEQYF	TGTGCCAGCAGCTTGGACGGCGCCTACGAGCAGTACTTC
once	TRBJ1-1	.	TRBV10-3	CAIRGEGERTEAFF	TGTGCCATCAGGGGGGAGGGGGAGAGGACTGAAGCTTTCTTT
.	TRBJ1-3	.	TRBV30	CAWSRQESTIYF	TGTGCCTGGAGTAGACAGGAGAGTACCATATATTTT
.	TRBJ2-1	TRBD2	TRBV4-1	CASSQELERLAGDSEQFF	TGCGCCAGCAGCCAAGAATTGGAGAGACTAGCGGGAGATAGTGAGCAGTTCTTC
.	TRBJ2-2	TRBD1	TRBV14	CASSQFLSFGTGSGSDTGELFF	TGTGCCAGCAGCCAATTTCTGAGTTTTGGGACAGGGTCCGGGAGTGACACCGGGGAGCTGTTTTTT
.	TRBJ1-2	.	TRBV21-1	CASSRDRGLFGYTF	TGTGCCAGCAGCAGGGACAGGGGGTTGTTTGGCTACACCTTC
.	TRBJ2-3	.	TRBV2	CASSPGTAADTQYF	TGTGCCAGCAGCCCAGGGACGGCAGCAGATACGCAGTATTTT
.	TRBJ2-1	.	TRBV5-1	CASSLGYDNEQFF	TGCGCCAGCAGCTTGGGGTATGACAATGAGCAGTTCTTC
.	TRBJ2-5	.	TRBV2	CASKVDRETQYF	TGTGCCAGCAAAGTGGATCGAGAGACCCAGTACTTC
.	TRBJ1-5	TRBD1	TRBV7-2	CASSTQSGTGGSNQPQHF	TGTGCCAGCAGCACGCAATCTGGGACAGGAGGGAGCAATCAGCCCCAGCATTTT
.	TRBJ1-2	.	TRBV20-1	CSASHKVGYTF	TGCAGTGCTAGTCATAAGGTTGGCTACACCTTC